This passage covers 9 T cell receptor beta chains from one sample sequenced in a study of T-cell memory formation after mild COVID-19. TCRdb re-called the 5' RACE reads through MiXCR, storing one row per CDR3 protein. The sample contains more than 300,000 distinct CDR3 sequences, under 25% of which appear only once. The sequenced sample consisted of PBMCs or a T cell subset sorted from them (not recorded which). The receptors were gathered from a man aged 18 to 30 who had mild COVID-19 (a few samples of this study predate the infection). Cell type and time point are not known.

This clonotype came up a few times. The chain is built from TRBV5-1 and TRBJ2-4; no clear D gene. This CDR3 comprises 14 residues. The V gene lost 4 bases and the J gene lost 0 bases, with 8 bases spanning the gap. CDR1 is SGHRS and CDR2 is YFSETQ in the germline V gene. The CDR3 reads CASSVGPAKNIQYF. Here the CDR3 DNA reads TGCGCCAGCAGCGTTGGGCCAGCCAAAAACATTCAGTACTTC. The full variable domain, in which reference TRBV5-1 and TRBJ2-4 provide the parts outside the CDR3, is KAGVTQTPRYLIKTRGQQVTLSCSPISGHRSVSWYQQTPGQGLQFLFEYFSETQRNKGNFPGRFSGRQFSNSRSEMNVSTLELGDSALYLCASSVGPAKNIQYFGAGTRLSVL.

V gene TRBV7-9 combines with J gene TRBJ2-2; TRBD1 might be the D (6 bases). V was pared by 7 bases and J by 4 bases, with 10 bases between. The CDR3 has 13 amino acids. CDR1 SEHNR and CDR2 FQNEAQ come from the germline V gene (reference sequence). The CDR3 protein is CASTGVGTGELFF. CDR3 nucleotide sequence: TGTGCCAGCACAGGGGTTGGCACCGGGGAGCTGTTTTTT. Looking up the rest from reference TRBV7-9 and TRBJ2-2 gives the full variable domain: DTGVSQNPRHKITKRGQNVTFRCDPISEHNRLYWYRQTLGQGPEFLTYFQNEAQLEKSRLLSDRFSAERPKGSFSTLEIQRTEQGDSAMYLCASTGVGTGELFFGEGSRLTVL.

This sequence joins TRBV20-1 and TRBJ1-3; 12 nucleotides align to TRBD1. Germline V lookup: CDR1 DFQATT, CDR2 SNEGSKA (reference sequence). Trimming cost V 5 bases and J 7 bases; bases outside gene matches: 6. The CDR3 has 14 residues. This chain's CDR3 is CSAGTGGAYNTIYF. In DNA, the CDR3 is TGCAGTGCTGGGACAGGGGGCGCTTATAACACCATATATTTT.

This clonotype has more than one count but fewer than ten. CDR3 sequence: CASSSRAPSSGGYTF. The DNA of the CDR3 is TGTGCCAGCAGTTCTCGGGCCCCCAGCTCTGGGGGCTACACCTTC. J is TRBJ1-2 and V is TRBV6-6; D is uncertain. Germline CDR1 and CDR2: MNHNY and SVGAGI (reference sequence). V was clipped by 4 bases and J by 8 bases, with 20 bases between them. The CDR3 runs 15 residues.

V is TRBV15 and J is TRBJ2-2; D is ambiguous. CDR1 and CDR2 from the germline V gene are LNHNV and YYDKDF (reference sequence). With 0 bases removed from V and 0 bases from J, the gap between germline ends came to 8 bases. The CDR3 length is 16 residues. The CDR3 is CATSRDRAPNTGELFF. In DNA form, the CDR3 reads TGTGCCACCAGCAGAGATCGGGCACCGAACACCGGGGAGCTGTTTTTT. Looking up the rest from reference TRBV15 and TRBJ2-2 gives the full variable domain: DAMVIQNPRYQVTQFGKPVTLSCSQTLNHNVMYWYQQKSSQAPKLLFHYYDKDFNNEADTPDNFQSRRPNTSFCFLDIRSPGLGDTAMYLCATSRDRAPNTGELFFGEGSRLTVL.

The V gene is TRBV20-1, the J gene TRBJ2-1, with 9 positions matching TRBD1. Germline lookup yields CDR1 DFQATT and CDR2 SNEGSKA (reference sequence). CDR3 length: 12 amino acids. Germline trimming cut 6 bases from V and 9 bases from J; bases unmatched to any gene: 6. In DNA form, the CDR3 reads TGCAGTGCCCCGACAGGGGGGGGTGAGCAGTTCTTC. This encodes CSAPTGGGEQFF.

The chain is built from TRBV4-1 and TRBJ1-1; tentative D call: TRBD1 (5 bases). From germline, CDR1 is MGHRA and CDR2 YSYEKL. V was trimmed by 4 bases and J by 0 bases, leaving 9 bases between them. This CDR3 has 14 amino acids. CDR3 protein: CASSPGPLNTEAFF. Here the CDR3 DNA reads TGCGCCAGCAGCCCAGGGCCTCTGAACACTGAAGCTTTCTTT.

This clonotype was observed a handful of times. The J gene is TRBJ2-1, the V gene TRBV12-3 or TRBV12-4; 8 positions match TRBD1. The length of the CDR3 is 16 residues. The J segment lost 8 bases and the V segment lost 5 bases, leaving 14 bases of the junction unmatched. The CDR3 reads CASSRRTGIAVDEQFF. For the CDR3, the DNA is TGTGCCAGCAGTCGCCGGACAGGGATCGCCGTGGATGAGCAGTTCTTC.

This chain links TRBV5-1 with TRBJ2-1; TRBD1 agrees at 9 bases. V dropped 4 bases and J dropped 4; count of bases not matched to a gene: 6. Germline CDR1 SGHRS, CDR2 YFSETQ. The CDR3 has 15 amino acids. CDR3 amino acids: CASSGRQGDYNEQFF. CDR3 coding DNA: TGCGCCAGCAGCGGCCGACAGGGGGATTACAATGAGCAGTTCTTC.